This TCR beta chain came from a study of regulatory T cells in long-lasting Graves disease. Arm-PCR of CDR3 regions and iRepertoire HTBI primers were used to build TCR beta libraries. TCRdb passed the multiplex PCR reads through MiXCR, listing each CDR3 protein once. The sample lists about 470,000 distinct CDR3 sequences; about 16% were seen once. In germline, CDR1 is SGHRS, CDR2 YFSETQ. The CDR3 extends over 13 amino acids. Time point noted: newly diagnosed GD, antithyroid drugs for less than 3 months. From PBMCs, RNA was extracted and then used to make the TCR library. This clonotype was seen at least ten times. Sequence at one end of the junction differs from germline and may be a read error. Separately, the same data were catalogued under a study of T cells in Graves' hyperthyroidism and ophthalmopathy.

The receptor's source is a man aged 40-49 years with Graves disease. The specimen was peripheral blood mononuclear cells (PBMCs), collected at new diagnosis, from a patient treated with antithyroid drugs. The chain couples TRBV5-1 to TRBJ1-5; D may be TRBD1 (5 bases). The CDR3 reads CASSPAGDQPQHF. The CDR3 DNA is TGTGCCAGCAGCCCGGCGGGGGATCAGCCCCAGCATTTT.